The present T cell receptor beta chain was sequenced within a study of regulatory T cells in long-lasting Graves disease. Whole-study results and caveats: Clonotypes that were public and shared totalled 2,500 to 3,000 in persistent patients versus 750 to 1,000 in new patients.

Time point denoted: newly diagnosed GD, antithyroid drugs for less than 3 months. PBMC RNA served as the TCR library source. This clonotype appeared many times. The antigen is unknown. V was cut by 3 bases and J by 1 base, with 18 bases left in between. Germline lookup yields CDR1 LNHDA and CDR2 SQIVND (reference sequence). The CDR3 totals 17 residues. Investigators prepared the TCR beta libraries by applying iRepertoire HTBI primers and Arm-PCR of CDR3 regions. MiXCR was run by TCRdb on the multiplex PCR reads, yielding one entry per CDR3 protein. Of about 620,000 distinct CDR3 sequences listed, under 20% are singletons. The same sample was also used in a study of T cells in Graves' hyperthyroidism and ophthalmopathy. That source notes: No ophthalmopathy progression within 18 months constituted stable Graves' hyperthyroidism. Progression to ophthalmopathy was predicted a median of approximately 6.4 months early.

Sequencing used peripheral blood mononuclear cells (PBMCs), obtained at new diagnosis, from a patient treated with antithyroid drugs. V usage is TRBV19 and J usage is TRBJ1-1; D is undetermined. The sequence derives from a woman in her thirties with Graves disease. CDR3 sequence: CASSILPRFKPNTEAFF. CDR3 in DNA: TGTGCCAGTAGTATCCTACCGCGCTTTAAACCGAACACTGAAGCTTTCTTT.